This T cell receptor beta chain comes out of a study of STAT5B mutations in CD4+ large granular lymphocyte leukemia. About the study: Healthy donors showed HLA-associated enrichment of the CDR3 'QG' motif.

General study findings and limits: Main leukemic clonotypes were patient-specific, but 20% to 25% appeared at low frequency elsewhere. Compared with healthy controls (2/35), patient top clones favored TRBV06 (8/27).

Buffy coats from healthy blood donors served as controls. V lost 0 bases and J 5 bases, leaving 12 bases between the germline ends. The V gene's germline CDR1 is SGHRS and CDR2 YFSETQ. The CDR3 is made up of 15 amino acids. Sequencing used immunoSEQ multiplex PCR; TCRdb keeps in-frame clones, though not all of them. Among some 45,000 clones, approximately 83% were seen once, and the ten largest hold 2.6%. A word on this clone: Its matching antigen is unknown.

This receptor was identified in a human donor in good health. The sequenced sample consisted of CD4+ T cells from blood buffy coats. The chain uses TRBV5-1 and TRBJ2-1; D possibly corresponds to TRBD1 (6 bases). CDR3 bases: TGCGCCAGCAGCTTGGGGCTGTCAGGGGACAATGAGCAGTTCTTC. It encodes CASSLGLSGDNEQFF.